What follows are 16 T cell receptor beta chains derived from one specimen sequenced in a study of OX40 agonist ivuxolimab in advanced cancers. Profiling relied on immunoSEQ multiplex PCR, and the TCRdb table lists in-frame clones only, not all of them. The sample contains around 31,000 clones, roughly nine tenths of which appear only once. The source was CD4+ or CD8+ T cells sorted from blood, collected in a trial of the OX40 agonist ivuxolimab. The receptors were sampled from an adult with an advanced solid tumor such as melanoma, head and neck, liver or kidney cancer.

V and J are TRBV9 and TRBJ1-2; D gene ambiguous. The V end was cut by 0 bases, the J end by 4 bases, with 19 bases between. The V gene's germline CDR1 is SGDLS and CDR2 YYNGEE. The CDR3 consists of 17 residues. The chain's CDR3 is CASSVAPVDGSGYGYTF. The CDR3 DNA sequence: TGTGCCAGCAGCGTAGCTCCGGTGGACGGCTCTGGCTATGGCTACACCTTC.

The chain uses TRBV4-1 and TRBJ2-1; 10 nucleotides match TRBD1. Trimming removed 4 bases from V and 8 bases from J; junction bases left unmatched: 8. CDR3 length: 15 residues. From germline, CDR1 is MGHRA and CDR2 YSYEKL. CDR3 in amino acids: CASSPFEGTGDEQFF. The CDR3 region has the DNA TGCGCCAGCAGCCCATTTGAGGGGACAGGGGATGAGCAGTTCTTC.

This chain links TRBV7-6 with TRBJ2-1; D ambiguous. The CDR3 consists of 12 residues. V was pared by 4 bases and J by 5 bases, with 6 bases between. Germline V lookup: CDR1 SGHVS, CDR2 FNYEAQ. DNA for the CDR3: TGTGCCAGCAGCTCCTCTCACAATGAGCAGTTCTTC. It translates to CASSSSHNEQFF.

The J gene is TRBJ1-1, the V gene TRBV6-5; D is unresolved. Germline values: CDR1 MNHEY, CDR2 SVGAGI. The CDR3 extends over 13 amino acids. Deletions cut 2 bases from V and 0 bases from J, with 4 bases between. CDR3 protein: CASSYRLNTEAFF. The CDR3 region has the DNA TGTGCCAGCAGTTACCGTCTGAACACTGAAGCTTTCTTT.

The V and J genes are TRBV4-1 and TRBJ1-5, with D possibly TRBD1 on 5 matching bases. This CDR3 region has 13 residues. From germline, CDR1 is MGHRA and CDR2 YSYEKL. The V and J ends lost 4 bases and 5 bases respectively, with 9 bases between them. This CDR3 reads CASSRGLDQPQHF. The CDR3 DNA is TGCGCCAGCAGCCGGGGCCTTGATCAGCCCCAGCATTTT.

The chain has TRBV11-2 and TRBJ2-7; D might be TRBD1 (5 bases). V was clipped by 0 bases and J by 3 bases, with 12 bases between them. The CDR3 extends over 15 amino acids. The germline V gene encodes CDR1 SGHAT and CDR2 FQNNGV. CDR3 in amino acids: CASSLDPRQGYEQYF. The CDR3 DNA reads as TGTGCCAGCAGCTTAGACCCAAGGCAGGGCTACGAGCAGTACTTC.

This clone has only one observation. This chain joins TRBV7-2 and TRBJ2-1, with D perhaps TRBD2 (6 bases). Between the trimmed V and J ends, which lost 5 bases and 7 bases, there was a span of 15 bases. CDR1 is SGHTA and CDR2 is FQGNSA in the germline V gene. The length of the CDR3 is 14 residues. The DNA for the CDR3 is TGTGCCAGCAGCCCGGGACTCCTAGGTAATGAGCAGTTCTTC. Its protein is CASSPGLLGNEQFF. The variable domain in full, completed from reference TRBV7-2 and TRBJ2-1, reads GAGVSQSPSNKVTEKGKDVELRCDPISGHTALYWYRQSLGQGLEFLIYFQGNSAPDKSGLPSDRFSAERTGGSVSTLTIQRTQQEDSAVYLCASSPGLLGNEQFFGPGTRLTVL.

The chain uses TRBV7-9 and TRBJ2-7; 8 positions agree with TRBD1. This CDR3 comprises 14 residues. V was clipped by 7 bases and J by 3 bases; unmatched bases: 8. CDR1 and CDR2 from the germline V gene are SEHNR and FQNEAQ (reference sequence). CDR3 coding DNA: TGTGCCAGCATGGCCGTGGACAGGGTCTACGAGCAGTACTTC. Translating gives CASMAVDRVYEQYF.

J is TRBJ2-7 and V is TRBV2; possible D gene TRBD1, 5 bases. CDR3 size: 18 residues. Germline-derived CDR1 and CDR2 are SNHLY and FYNNEI. With 6 bases removed from V and 4 bases from J, the gap between germline ends came to 28 bases. The chain's CDR3 is CASSGSVVGSSPGYEQYF. Here the CDR3 DNA reads TGTGCCAGCAGCGGATCGGTTGTCGGGTCGAGCCCAGGGTACGAGCAGTACTTC. Looking up the rest from reference TRBV2 and TRBJ2-7 gives the full variable domain: EPEVTQTPSHQVTQMGQEVILRCVPISNHLYFYWYRQILGQKVEFLVSFYNNEISEKSEIFDDQFSVERPDGSNFTLKIRSTKLEDSAMYFCASSGSVVGSSPGYEQYFGPGTRLTVT.

The chain uses TRBV6-1 and TRBJ2-1; D is ambiguous. Trimming took 7 bases from V and 2 from J, leaving 15 bases between them. The CDR3 extends over 15 amino acids. CDR1 MNHNS and CDR2 SASEGT come from the germline V gene. The CDR3 bases are TGTGCCAGCAAGGGATACTGGGCGGCCTACAATGAGCAGTTCTTC. Protein product: CASKGYWAAYNEQFF.

This chain links TRBV4-1 with TRBJ1-5; D perhaps matches TRBD1 (6 bases). V was cut by 4 bases and J by 2 bases, with 15 bases left in between. The CDR3 sequence is 16 residues long. CDR1 and CDR2 from the germline V gene are MGHRA and YSYEKL. CDR3 in amino acids: CASSRELGGGNQPQHF. The CDR3 bases are TGCGCCAGCAGCCGAGAGCTGGGGGGCGGCAATCAGCCCCAGCATTTT.

The J gene is TRBJ2-1, the V gene TRBV6-5, with TRBD2 matching over 10 bases. J lost 6 bases, V lost 5 bases, and 7 bases had no gene match. Germline V gene sequence: CDR1 MNHEY, CDR2 SVGAGI. The CDR3 extends over 15 amino acids. CDR3 nucleotides: TGTGCCAGCAGTCGGATAGCGGGAGGATTCAATGAGCAGTTCTTC. Translation: CASSRIAGGFNEQFF.

The chain uses TRBV27 and TRBJ2-7; D remains ambiguous. This CDR3 contains 13 residues. Trimming took 0 bases from V and 4 from J, leaving 7 bases between them. From germline, CDR1 is MNHEY and CDR2 SMNVEV (reference sequence). The CDR3 loop reads CASSLSWRYEQYF. The CDR3 DNA reads as TGTGCCAGCAGTTTATCTTGGCGGTACGAGCAGTACTTC.

This clone was seen a few times. The chain links TRBV11-2 to TRBJ2-7; D gene ambiguous. V dropped 6 bases and J dropped 6 bases, with 12 bases sitting between them. The germline V gene has CDR1 SGHAT and CDR2 FQNNGV. The CDR3 is 12 residues long. CDR3 loop: CASSGNFLEQYF. In nucleotides, the CDR3 is TGTGCCAGCAGTGGGAACTTCCTCGAGCAGTACTTC.

The chain recombines TRBV27 with TRBJ2-7; D is perhaps TRBD2 (6 bases). V was shortened by 0 bases and J by 4 bases, with 10 bases between the two germline ends. CDR3 length equals 14 residues. CDR1 and CDR2 (germline): MNHEY, SMNVEV (reference sequence). The DNA of the CDR3 is TGTGCCAGCAGTTTATCTCCAGGGACTTACGAGCAGTACTTC. Its protein is CASSLSPGTYEQYF.

This clone was seen only a few times. The chain recombines TRBV5-6 with TRBJ1-2; D is uncertain. V gave up 5 bases and J gave up 0 bases, with 8 bases separating them. Germline CDR1 and CDR2: SGHDT and YYEEEE. The CDR3 is made up of 13 amino acids. CDR3 sequence (DNA): TGTGCCAGCAGGAAGAGAACTAACTATGGCTACACCTTC. The encoded protein is CASRKRTNYGYTF.